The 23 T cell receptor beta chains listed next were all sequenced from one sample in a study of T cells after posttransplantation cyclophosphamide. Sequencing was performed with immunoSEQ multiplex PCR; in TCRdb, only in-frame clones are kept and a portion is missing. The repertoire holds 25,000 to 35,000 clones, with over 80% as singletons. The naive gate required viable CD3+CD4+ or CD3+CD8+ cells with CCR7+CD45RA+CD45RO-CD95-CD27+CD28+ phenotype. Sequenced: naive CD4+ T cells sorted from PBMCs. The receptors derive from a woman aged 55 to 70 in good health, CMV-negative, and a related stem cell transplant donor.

The CDR3 region has the DNA TGTGCTAGTGGTTTGTTCCTCTCGCCAGGGGGCAATTCACCCCTCCACTTT. Its protein product is CASGLFLSPGGNSPLHF. The V gene is TRBV12-5, the J gene TRBJ1-6; TRBD1 matches at 8 bases. This CDR3 comprises 17 residues. CDR1 LGHNT and CDR2 FRNRAP come from the germline V gene. V was pared by 2 bases and J by 7 bases, with 10 bases of the junction left unmatched.

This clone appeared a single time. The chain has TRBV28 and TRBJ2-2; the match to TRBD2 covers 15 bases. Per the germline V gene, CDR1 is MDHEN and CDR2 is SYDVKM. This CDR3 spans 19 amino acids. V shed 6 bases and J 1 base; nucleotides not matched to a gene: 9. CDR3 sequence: CASSRTPGLAGGNTGELFF. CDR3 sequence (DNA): TGTGCCAGCAGCCGTACGCCGGGACTAGCGGGGGGGAACACCGGGGAGCTGTTTTTT.

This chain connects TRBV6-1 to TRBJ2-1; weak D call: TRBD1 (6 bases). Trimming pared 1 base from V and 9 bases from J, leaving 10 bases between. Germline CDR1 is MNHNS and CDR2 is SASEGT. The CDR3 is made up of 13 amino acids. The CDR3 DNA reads TGTGCCAGCAGTGAAGGCAGGGGTACTGAGCAGTTCTTC. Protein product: CASSEGRGTEQFF.

Here the CDR3 reads CAVPGNEQFF. CDR3 bases: TGTGCCGTCCCCGGGAATGAGCAGTTCTTC. The chain recombines TRBV21-1 with TRBJ2-1; the D call in the table, TRBD2, was not verified against the DNA. TRBV21-1 is tagged as a pseudogene. This CDR3 is 10 amino acids long.

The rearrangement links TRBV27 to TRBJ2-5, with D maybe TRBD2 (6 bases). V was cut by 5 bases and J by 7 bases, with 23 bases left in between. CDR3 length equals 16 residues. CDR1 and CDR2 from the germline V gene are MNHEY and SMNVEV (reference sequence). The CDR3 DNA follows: TGTGCCAGCAGTCCTAGCCGGAGGGGTAGTTTAGGGACCCAGTACTTC. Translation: CASSPSRRGSLGTQYF.

The CDR3 loop reads CAYRGTGRGVGNEQFF. The CDR3, as DNA: TGTGCGTACAGAGGGACAGGGAGGGGTGTAGGTAATGAGCAGTTCTTC. The chain recombines TRBV7-9 with TRBJ2-1; 9 bases match TRBD1. This CDR3 contains 16 residues. Germline values: CDR1 SEHNR, CDR2 FQNEAQ (reference sequence).

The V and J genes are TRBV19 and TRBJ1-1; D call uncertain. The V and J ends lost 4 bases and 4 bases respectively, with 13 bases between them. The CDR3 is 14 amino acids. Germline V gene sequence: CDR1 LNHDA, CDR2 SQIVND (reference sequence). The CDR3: CASSRHGEATEAFF. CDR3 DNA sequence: TGTGCCAGTAGTAGACACGGGGAGGCCACTGAAGCTTTCTTT. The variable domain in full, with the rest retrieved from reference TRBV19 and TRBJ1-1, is DGGITQSPKYLFRKEGQNVTLSCEQNLNHDAMYWYRQDPGQGLRLIYYSQIVNDFQKGDIAEGYSVSREKKESFPLTVTSAQKNPTAFYLCASSRHGEATEAFFGQGTRLTVV.

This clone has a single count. CDR3 coding DNA: TGTGCCTGGAGGGGCAGGGGCTGGGGGAATGAGCAGTTCTTC. Translated, it gives CAWRGRGWGNEQFF. This chain uses TRBV30 with TRBJ2-1; a weak D match, TRBD1 (6 bases). CDR1 GTSNPN and CDR2 SVGIG come from the germline V gene (reference sequence). Trimming left V 3 bases short and J 7 bases short, with 16 bases between. There are 14 residues in the CDR3.

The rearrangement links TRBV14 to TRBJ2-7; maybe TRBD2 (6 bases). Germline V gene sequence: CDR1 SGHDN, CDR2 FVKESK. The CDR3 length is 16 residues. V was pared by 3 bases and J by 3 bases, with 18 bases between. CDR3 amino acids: CASSHPSRGRGYEQYF. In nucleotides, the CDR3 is TGTGCCAGCAGCCATCCGAGCCGGGGGAGAGGCTACGAGCAGTACTTC.

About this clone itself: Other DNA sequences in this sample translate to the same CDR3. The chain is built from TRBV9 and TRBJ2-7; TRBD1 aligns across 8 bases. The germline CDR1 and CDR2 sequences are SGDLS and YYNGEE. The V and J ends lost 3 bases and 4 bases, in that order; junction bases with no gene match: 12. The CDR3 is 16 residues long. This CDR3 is CASSARHSGQGYEQYF. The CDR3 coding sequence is TGTGCCAGCAGCGCGAGGCATTCAGGACAGGGTTACGAGCAGTACTTC.

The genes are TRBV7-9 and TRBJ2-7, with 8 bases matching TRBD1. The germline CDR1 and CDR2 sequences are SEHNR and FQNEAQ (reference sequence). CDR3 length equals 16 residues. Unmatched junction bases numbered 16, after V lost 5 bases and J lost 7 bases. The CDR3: CASSNNRDRKFKEQYF. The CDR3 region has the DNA TGTGCCAGCAGCAATAACCGGGACAGGAAGTTTAAAGAGCAGTACTTC.

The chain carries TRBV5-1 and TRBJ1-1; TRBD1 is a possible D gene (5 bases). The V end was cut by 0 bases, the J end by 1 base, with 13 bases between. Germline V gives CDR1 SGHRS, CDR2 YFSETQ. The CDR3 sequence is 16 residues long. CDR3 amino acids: CASSLGREGKNTEAFF. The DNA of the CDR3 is TGCGCCAGCAGCTTGGGCAGGGAAGGCAAGAACACTGAAGCTTTCTTT. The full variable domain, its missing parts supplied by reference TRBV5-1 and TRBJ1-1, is KAGVTQTPRYLIKTRGQQVTLSCSPISGHRSVSWYQQTPGQGLQFLFEYFSETQRNKGNFPGRFSGRQFSNSRSEMNVSTLELGDSALYLCASSLGREGKNTEAFFGQGTRLTVV.

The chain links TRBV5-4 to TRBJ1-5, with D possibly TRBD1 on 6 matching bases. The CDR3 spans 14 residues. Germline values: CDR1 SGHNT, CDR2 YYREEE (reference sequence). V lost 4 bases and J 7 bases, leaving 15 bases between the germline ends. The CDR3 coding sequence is TGTGCCAGCAGCCCCAACAGGGACGGACAGCCCCAGCATTTT. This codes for CASSPNRDGQPQHF.

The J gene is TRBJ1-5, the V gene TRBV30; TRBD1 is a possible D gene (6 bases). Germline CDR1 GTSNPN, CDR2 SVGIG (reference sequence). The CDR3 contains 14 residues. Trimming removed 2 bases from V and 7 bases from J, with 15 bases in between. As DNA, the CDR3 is TGTGCCTGGAGTCCAGACAGGAACGGGCAGCCCCAGCATTTT. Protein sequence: CAWSPDRNGQPQHF.

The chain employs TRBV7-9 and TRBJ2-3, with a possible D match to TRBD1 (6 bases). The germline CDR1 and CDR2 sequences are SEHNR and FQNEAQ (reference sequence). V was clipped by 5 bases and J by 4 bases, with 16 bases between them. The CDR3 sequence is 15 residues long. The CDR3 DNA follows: TGTGCCAGCAGCCGGACAGCCGGCACCGCAGATACGCAGTATTTT. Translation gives CASSRTAGTADTQYF.

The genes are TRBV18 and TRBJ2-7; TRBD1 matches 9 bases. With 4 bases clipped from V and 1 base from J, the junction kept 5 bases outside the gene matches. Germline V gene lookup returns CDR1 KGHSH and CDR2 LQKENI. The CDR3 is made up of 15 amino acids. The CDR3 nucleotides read TGTGCCAGCTCACGGTTACAGGGGGCATCCTACGAGCAGTACTTC. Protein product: CASSRLQGASYEQYF.

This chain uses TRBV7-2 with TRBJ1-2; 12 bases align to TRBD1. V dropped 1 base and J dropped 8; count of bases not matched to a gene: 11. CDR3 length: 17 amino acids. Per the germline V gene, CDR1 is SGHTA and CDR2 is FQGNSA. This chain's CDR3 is CASSLENTGTGGGGYTF. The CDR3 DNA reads TGTGCCAGCAGCTTAGAAAATACCGGGACAGGGGGCGGAGGCTACACCTTC.

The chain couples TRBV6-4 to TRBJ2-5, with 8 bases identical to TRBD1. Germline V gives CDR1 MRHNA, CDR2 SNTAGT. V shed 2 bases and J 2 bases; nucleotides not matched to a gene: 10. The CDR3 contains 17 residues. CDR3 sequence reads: CASSDPDRGGGQETQYF. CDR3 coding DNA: TGTGCCAGCAGTGACCCAGACAGGGGAGGAGGGCAAGAGACCCAGTACTTC.

CDR3 bases: TGTGCCAGTAGTCCACCGGGACAGGGTGGGTCACCCCTCCACTTT. Its protein is CASSPPGQGGSPLHF. The V call is TRBV19, the J call TRBJ1-6, with 9 nucleotides matching TRBD1. The V gene end was trimmed by 5 bases and the J gene end by 10 bases; junction bases not matched to a gene: 9. The CDR3 sequence is 15 residues long. Germline CDR1 LNHDA, CDR2 SQIVND (reference sequence). Full variable domain (rest looked up from reference TRBV19 and TRBJ1-6): DGGITQSPKYLFRKEGQNVTLSCEQNLNHDAMYWYRQDPGQGLRLIYYSQIVNDFQKGDIAEGYSVSREKKESFPLTVTSAQKNPTAFYLCASSPPGQGGSPLHFGNGTRLTVT.

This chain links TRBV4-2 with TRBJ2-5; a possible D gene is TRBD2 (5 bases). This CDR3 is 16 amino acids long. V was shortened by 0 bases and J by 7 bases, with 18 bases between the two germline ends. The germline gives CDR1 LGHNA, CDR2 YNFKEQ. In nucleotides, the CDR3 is TGTGCCAGCAGCCAAGATCCGACCGAGAGGGTTCGGACCCAGTACTTC. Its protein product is CASSQDPTERVRTQYF.

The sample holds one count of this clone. CDR3 DNA sequence: TGTGCCAGCAGTAGGACTAGCGAGACCCAGTACTTC. It translates to CASSRTSETQYF. The V gene is TRBV6-5, the J gene TRBJ2-5; 8 bases match TRBD2. V lost 5 bases and J lost 5; bases outside the gene matches: 1. The germline V gene encodes CDR1 MNHEY and CDR2 SVGAGI. This CDR3 has 12 residues.

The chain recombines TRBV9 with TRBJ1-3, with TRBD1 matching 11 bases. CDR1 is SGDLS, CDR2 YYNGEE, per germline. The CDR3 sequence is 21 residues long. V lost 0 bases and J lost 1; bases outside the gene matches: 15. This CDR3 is CASSVGYSPDRGRSSGNTIYF. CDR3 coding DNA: TGTGCCAGCAGCGTAGGGTACTCTCCGGACAGGGGGCGCAGTTCTGGAAACACCATATATTTT.

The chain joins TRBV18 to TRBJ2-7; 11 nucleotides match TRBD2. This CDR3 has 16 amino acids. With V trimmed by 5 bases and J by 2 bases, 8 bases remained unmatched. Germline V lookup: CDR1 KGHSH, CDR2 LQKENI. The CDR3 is CASSSATTSGTYEQYF. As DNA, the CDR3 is TGTGCCAGCTCATCGGCGACGACTAGCGGGACCTACGAGCAGTACTTC. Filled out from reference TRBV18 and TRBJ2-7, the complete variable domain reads NAGVMQNPRHLVRRRGQEARLRCSPMKGHSHVYWYRQLPEEGLKFMVYLQKENIIDESGMPKERFSAEFPKEGPSILRIQQVVRGDSAAYFCASSSATTSGTYEQYFGPGTRLTVT.